This TCR beta chain emerged from a study of cytomegalovirus exposure and HLA in healthy donors. Study outcomes and limitations: A cluster of highly shared sequence variants was likely a sequencing artifact. The analysis excluded some indistinguishable V segments, including TRBV6-2 and TRBV6-3.

CDR1 SGDLS and CDR2 YYNGEE come from the germline V gene. V lost 0 bases and J 2 bases, leaving 15 bases between the germline ends. The CDR3 runs 16 residues. Primers: 60 Vbeta forward and 13 Jbeta reverse. Some clones are missing from TCRdb's copy, which holds only in-frame ones; the method was immunoSEQ multiplex PCR. The sample has under 110,000 clones, about 85% seen once. Worth noting for this clone: Its matching antigen is unknown.

This chain links TRBV9 with TRBJ2-7, with unresolved D. The receptor comes from a man aged 25 to 40 in good health and CMV-seronegative. The specimen sequenced was PBMCs. CDR3 in amino acids: CASSVASSTSTYEQYF. CDR3 DNA: TGTGCCAGCAGCGTAGCCTCTTCGACTTCGACCTACGAGCAGTACTTC.